Detailed here is one T cell receptor beta chain. Its antigen is still unknown. No base-level quality is on record; no much larger clone is a single base apart. The CDR3 runs 12 residues from the cysteine to the phenylalanine. CDR3 DNA is the only sequence kept; it has 36 bases, read in frame from the first base. V is shortened by 7 bases, J by 8 bases, and the region joining them spans 14 bases. The germline V gene (reference sequence) provides CDR1 GTSNPN and CDR2 SVGIG. Genomic DNA was isolated using the Qiagen DNeasy kit from unsorted PBMCs as well as from negatively selected CD4+ and CD8+ fractions. Amplification of TCR beta CDR3 regions was done by immunoSEQ multiplex PCR with primers that anneal to V and J segments. Amplification bias was minimized using a synthetic immune receptor repertoire, and residual bias was removed computationally after sequencing. The authors' pipeline ran thus. Custom Python scripts were used to quantify repertoire diversity as the Shannon entropy index. The unsorted, CD4+ and CD8+ repertoires were each analyzed separately, with the exception of combined analyses, where CD4+ and CD8+ sequences were merged in silico. Clonal expansion was defined as a frequency increase of at least 2-fold after treatment compared with C1D1, and clones undetected at baseline were assigned a pseudocount of 0.5. Singleton clones were defined as clones with 0 or 1 copy at C1D1, and non-singleton clones were defined as clones with 2 or more copies. By matching protein sequences in sorted samples from the same patient, clones expanded in unsorted samples were annotated as CD4+, CD8+ or unknown. Wilcoxon tests on paired samples were used to test changes in diversity from C1D1 to C4D1. TCRdb re-hosts the immuneACCESS table, in-frame sequences only. Its copies lack some clones; in the studies checked, an unresolved V gene accounts for under half of them, and the cause for the rest is not known. The DNA was the basis for D and trimming; V, J and clone size are from that table. For this sample there are some 17,000 clones; just under 85% appear just once. In total, the top ten clones hold 1% of the sample.

The source of the sample is a study of PD-1 blockade in classical Hodgkin lymphoma (dated by TCRdb to 2018 to 2020). Study-wide context: Nivolumab dosing was 3 mg/kg intravenously every 2 weeks, continuing until either disease progression or unacceptable toxicity. The study used CyTOF and TCR beta sequencing to define a peripheral blood immune signature of response to PD-1 blockade in classical Hodgkin lymphoma. Overall study results and their limits: The study was limited to a single clinical trial cohort, and causes of repertoire differences, possibly disease activity or prior therapy, remained undefined. A significant rise by C4D1 was seen in CD4+ but not CD8+ TCR diversity (p=0.0027 vs p=0.16), with the rise being most apparent in complete responders (p=0.02). Among trial patients, those achieving complete response had baseline diversity similar to that of newly diagnosed patients, while diversity was significantly lower in partial responders and progressors. Baseline TCR diversity was reported to be lower in newly diagnosed patients than in healthy donors, and even lower in relapsed/refractory patients. Diversity was lower in patients who began nivolumab less than 1 year after ASCT, so these patients were left out of later analyses to avoid confounding by immune reconstitution.

In the paper's terms, the time point label means: cycle 1 day 1 (C1D1), immediately before nivolumab initiation. All trial patients had relapsed after autologous stem cell transplantation, with cohorts A, B and C differing in prior brentuximab vedotin exposure. A Miltenyi CD4+ T cell isolation kit was used for magnetic negative selection to purify CD4+ T cells from thawed PBMCs. A total of fewer than 70 patients with relapsed/refractory classical Hodgkin lymphoma made up the trial cohort, and each patient's best overall response was complete response, partial response or progressive disease. In the multi-cohort phase II CheckMate 205 trial, trial patients received single-agent nivolumab. An independent review committee assessed best overall response by applying the 2007 International Working Group response criteria. Trial PBMCs were collected immediately before nivolumab initiation (C1D1) and during therapy at cycle 2 day 1 and cycle 4 day 1. Peripheral blood was collected in 8 mL Vacutainer Cell Preparation Tubes, from which PBMCs were isolated by centrifugation and then cryopreserved. Purified CD4+ and CD8+ fractions were prepared only for cases with an additional available PBMC sample. On LS columns in a quadroMACS separator, the magnetically labelled cells were depleted, and the flow-through was collected as the purified fraction.

The material sequenced was CD4+ T cells from blood, taken at baseline. The receptor's source is a human donor with classical Hodgkin lymphoma. This sequence uses TRBV30 and TRBJ1-4; TRBD1 is perhaps the D gene, given 5 matching bases. In nucleotides, the sequence is TGTGCCTCCCCCAGGGAAGTCGAAAAACTGTTTTTT. The translation is CASPREVEKLFF.